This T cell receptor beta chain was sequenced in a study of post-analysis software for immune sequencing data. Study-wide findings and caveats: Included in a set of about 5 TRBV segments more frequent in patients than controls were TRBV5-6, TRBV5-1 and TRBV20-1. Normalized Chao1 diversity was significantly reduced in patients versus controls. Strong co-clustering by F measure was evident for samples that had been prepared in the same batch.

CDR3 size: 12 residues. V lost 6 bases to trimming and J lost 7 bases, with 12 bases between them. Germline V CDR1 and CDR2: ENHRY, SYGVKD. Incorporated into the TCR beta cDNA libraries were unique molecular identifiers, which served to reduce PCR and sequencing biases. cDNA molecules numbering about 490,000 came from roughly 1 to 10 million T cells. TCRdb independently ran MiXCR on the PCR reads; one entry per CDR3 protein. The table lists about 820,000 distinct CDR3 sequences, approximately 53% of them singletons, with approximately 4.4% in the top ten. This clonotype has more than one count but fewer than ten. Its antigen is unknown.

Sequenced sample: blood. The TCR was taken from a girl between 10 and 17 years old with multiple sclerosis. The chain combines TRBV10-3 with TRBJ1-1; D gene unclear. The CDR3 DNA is TGTGCCATCAGCCTGAACTACAGTGAAGCTTTCTTT. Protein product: CAISLNYSEAFF.